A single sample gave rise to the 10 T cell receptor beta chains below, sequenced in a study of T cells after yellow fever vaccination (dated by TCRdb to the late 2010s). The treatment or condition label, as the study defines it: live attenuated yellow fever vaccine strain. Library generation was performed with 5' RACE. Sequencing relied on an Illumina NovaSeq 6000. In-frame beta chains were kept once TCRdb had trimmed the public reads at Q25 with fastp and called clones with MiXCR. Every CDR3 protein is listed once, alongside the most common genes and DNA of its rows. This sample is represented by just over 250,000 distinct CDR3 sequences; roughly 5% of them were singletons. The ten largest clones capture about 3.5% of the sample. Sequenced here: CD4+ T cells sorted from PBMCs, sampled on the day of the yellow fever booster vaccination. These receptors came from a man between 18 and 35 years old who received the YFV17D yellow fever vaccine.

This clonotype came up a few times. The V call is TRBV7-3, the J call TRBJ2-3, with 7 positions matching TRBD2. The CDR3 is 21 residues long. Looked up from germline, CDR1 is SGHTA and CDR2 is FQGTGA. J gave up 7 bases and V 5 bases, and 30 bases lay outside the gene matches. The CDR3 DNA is TGTGCCAGCAGCGCCGGTCCCTTGGAAGTAGGAGCGGGGCACCGGCCAAATACGCAGTATTTT. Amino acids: CASSAGPLEVGAGHRPNTQYF. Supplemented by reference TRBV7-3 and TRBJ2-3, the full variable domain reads GAGVSQTPSNKVTEKGKYVELRCDPISGHTALYWYRQSLGQGPEFLIYFQGTGAADDSGLPNDRFFAVRPEGSVSTLKIQRTERGDSAVYLCASSAGPLEVGAGHRPNTQYFGPGTRLTVL.

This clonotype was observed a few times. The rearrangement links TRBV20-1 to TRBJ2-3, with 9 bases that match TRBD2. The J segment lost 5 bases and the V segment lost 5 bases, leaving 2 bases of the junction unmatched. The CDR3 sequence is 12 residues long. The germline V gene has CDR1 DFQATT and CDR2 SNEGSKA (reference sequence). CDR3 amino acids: CSAAGGIDTQYF. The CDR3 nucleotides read TGCAGTGCTGCGGGGGGGATAGATACGCAGTATTTT.

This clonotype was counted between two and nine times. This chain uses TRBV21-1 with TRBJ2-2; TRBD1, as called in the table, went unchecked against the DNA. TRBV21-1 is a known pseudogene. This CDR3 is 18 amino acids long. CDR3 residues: CASSGQRGGITGTGELFF. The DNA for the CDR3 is TGTGCCAGCAGCGGACAAAGAGGGGGGATTACCGGCACCGGGGAGCTGTTTTTT.

CDR3 sequence (DNA): TGTGCCACCAGCTCTGCTCCTGAGGTGGCGGGGGGTAGCCACGAGCAGTACTTC. The encoded protein is CATSSAPEVAGGSHEQYF. The rearrangement uses TRBV15 and TRBJ2-7, with 8 nucleotides matching TRBD2. The trim removed 5 bases at V and 5 bases at J, leaving 20 bases unmatched. The CDR3 runs 18 residues. Germline loops: CDR1 LNHNV, CDR2 YYDKDF (reference sequence).

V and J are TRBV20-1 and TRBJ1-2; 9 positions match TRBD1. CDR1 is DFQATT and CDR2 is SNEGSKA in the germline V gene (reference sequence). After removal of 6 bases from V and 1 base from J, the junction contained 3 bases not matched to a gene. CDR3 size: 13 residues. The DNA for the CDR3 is TGCAGTGCAGGGACAGGGAATAACTATGGCTACACCTTC. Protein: CSAGTGNNYGYTF.

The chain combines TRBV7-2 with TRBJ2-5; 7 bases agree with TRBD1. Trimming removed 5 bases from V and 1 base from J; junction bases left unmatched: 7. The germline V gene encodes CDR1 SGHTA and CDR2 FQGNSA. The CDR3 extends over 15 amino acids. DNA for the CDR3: TGTGCCAGCAGCCAACTATACAGGGGCCAAGAGACCCAGTACTTC. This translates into CASSQLYRGQETQYF.

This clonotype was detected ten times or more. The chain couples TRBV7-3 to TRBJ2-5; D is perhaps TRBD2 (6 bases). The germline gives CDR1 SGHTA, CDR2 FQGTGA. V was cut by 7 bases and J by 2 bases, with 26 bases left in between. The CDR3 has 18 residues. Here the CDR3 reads CASTLRGGPFFLQETQYF. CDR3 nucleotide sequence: TGTGCCAGCACCCTGCGGGGAGGCCCTTTTTTCCTTCAAGAGACCCAGTACTTC.

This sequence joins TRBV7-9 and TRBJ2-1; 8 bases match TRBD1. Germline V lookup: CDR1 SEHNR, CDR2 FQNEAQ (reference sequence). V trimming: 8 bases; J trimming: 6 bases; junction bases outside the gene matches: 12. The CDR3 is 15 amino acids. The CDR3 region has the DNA TGTGCCAGCTCATCGGCAGGGGGCTGGGGCAATGAGCAGTTCTTC. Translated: CASSSAGGWGNEQFF. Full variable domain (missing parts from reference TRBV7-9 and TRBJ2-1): DTGVSQNPRHKITKRGQNVTFRCDPISEHNRLYWYRQTLGQGPEFLTYFQNEAQLEKSRLLSDRFSAERPKGSFSTLEIQRTEQGDSAMYLCASSSAGGWGNEQFFGPGTRLTVL.

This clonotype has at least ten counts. The CDR3 nucleotides are TGTGCCAGCAGCTTAGGGACTAGCGGATACAATGAGCAGTTCTTC. Its translation is CASSLGTSGYNEQFF. The chain is built from TRBV7-3 and TRBJ2-1, with TRBD2 matching 11 bases. J lost 4 bases, V lost 2 bases, and 1 base had no gene match. The CDR3 consists of 15 residues. The germline V gene encodes CDR1 SGHTA and CDR2 FQGTGA. The variable domain in full, with the rest retrieved from reference TRBV7-3 and TRBJ2-1, is GAGVSQTPSNKVTEKGKYVELRCDPISGHTALYWYRQSLGQGPEFLIYFQGTGAADDSGLPNDRFFAVRPEGSVSTLKIQRTERGDSAVYLCASSLGTSGYNEQFFGPGTRLTVL.

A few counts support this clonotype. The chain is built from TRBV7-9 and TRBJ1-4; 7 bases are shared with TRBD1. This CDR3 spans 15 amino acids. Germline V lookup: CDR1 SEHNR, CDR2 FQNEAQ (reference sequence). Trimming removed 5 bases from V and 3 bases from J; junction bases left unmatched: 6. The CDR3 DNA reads TGTGCCAGCAGCGGAGACAGGGTCCCTAATGAAAAACTGTTTTTT. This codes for CASSGDRVPNEKLFF.